One T cell receptor beta chain is described in this entry. The V gene's germline CDR1 is SGHRS and CDR2 YFSETQ. V was trimmed by 3 bases and J by 4 bases, leaving 16 bases between them. The CDR3 totals 15 residues. Sorted-subset replicate PCR reactions were performed with about 200 ng DNA, corresponding to about 32,000 T cell genomes. Sequencing used immunoSEQ multiplex PCR; TCRdb keeps in-frame clones, though not all of them. The sample consists of 1.4 million or so clones, less than 99% of them appearing once. This record comes from a study of shared clonotypes between healthy human individuals. Sequenced input: naive CD4+ T cells sorted from blood. The subset is: CD45RA+ positively selected. The V gene is TRBV5-1, the J gene TRBJ1-1; unclear D gene. The source of this sequence is a man under 40 in good health. In nucleotides, the CDR3 is TGCGCCAGCAGCTCTGCGCGGGGTGTGGTCACTGAAGCTTTCTTT. This sequence encodes CASSSARGVVTEAFF.